These T cell receptor beta chains were read from a single sample in a study of blood T cell repertoires in COVID-19. TCRdb's table, derived via immunoSEQ multiplex PCR, lists solely in-frame clones and lacks some. The sample shows about 110,000 clones, about two thirds of them seen only once. The sequenced sample consisted of peripheral blood. The receptor source for this set is a woman aged 40 to 55 with acute or convalescent COVID-19. Each CDR3 is given with its conserved first and last residue. The D gene is left open where the match is weak. Size tells how often a clone was seen (once, few, many) or the class of an expanded clone, and some rows leave it out.

j_gene	d_gene	v_gene	abundance	CDR3aa	CDR3nt
TRBJ2-1	TRBD2	TRBV19	.	CASSVERGGRDEQFF	TGTGCCAGTAGTGTCGAGCGGGGGGGCCGTGATGAGCAGTTCTTC
TRBJ1-6	TRBD1	TRBV18	.	CASSPVGQQNSPLHF	TGTGCCAGCTCACCGGTGGGACAGCAGAATTCACCCCTCCACTTT
TRBJ1-5	.	TRBV10-3	few	CAIAGGSNQPQHF	TGTGCCATAGCCGGGGGAAGCAATCAGCCCCAGCATTTT
TRBJ1-4	TRBD1	TRBV5-1	.	CASSRTGGNEKLFF	TGCGCCAGCAGCAGGACAGGGGGGAATGAAAAACTGTTTTTT
TRBJ2-4	.	TRBV20-1	.	CSASSGAKNIQYF	TGCAGTGCTAGTTCCGGGGCCAAAAACATTCAGTACTTC
TRBJ1-2	.	TRBV3-1/TRBV3-2	.	CASSQAAGYGYGYTF	TGTGCCAGCAGCCAAGCGGCGGGGTACGGCTATGGCTACACCTTC
TRBJ1-2	.	TRBV7-9	once	CATARDRTYGYTF	TGTGCCACGGCCAGAGACAGGACTTATGGCTACACCTTC
TRBJ2-2	.	TRBV11-2	once	CASSVTVTNTGELFF	TGTGCCAGCAGCGTGACAGTCACGAACACCGGGGAGCTGTTTTTT
TRBJ2-5	TRBD1	TRBV29-1	.	CSASQGAAETQYF	TGCAGCGCCTCACAGGGGGCTGCGGAGACCCAGTACTTC
TRBJ2-5	TRBD2	TRBV19	.	CASSSTSGLKETQYF	TGTGCCAGTAGTTCAACTAGCGGATTAAAAGAGACCCAGTACTTC
TRBJ2-2	.	TRBV10-3	few	CAISDPRRGLSNTGELFF	TGTGCCATCAGTGACCCCCGGAGAGGGCTCTCCAACACCGGGGAGCTGTTTTTT
TRBJ1-1	.	TRBV6-6	.	CASQRGEETEAFF	TGTGCCAGCCAACGAGGGGAGGAAACTGAAGCTTTCTTT
TRBJ1-2	TRBD1	TRBV14	few	CASSARTGDGYTF	TGTGCCAGCAGCGCAAGGACAGGGGATGGCTACACCTTC
TRBJ1-5	.	TRBV7-2	few	CASSLEQQPQHF	TGTGCCAGCAGCTTAGAACAACAGCCCCAGCATTTT
TRBJ1-2	TRBD1	TRBV19	.	CASSIEGTVYGYTF	TGTGCCAGTAGTATAGAAGGGACAGTCTATGGCTACACCTTC
TRBJ2-7	.	TRBV4-3	medium-sized	CASSHGGSSSNSYEQYF	TGCGCCAGCAGCCACGGTGGTAGCAGCTCGAACTCCTACGAGCAGTACTTC
TRBJ1-6	.	TRBV11-2	few	CASSPSGSPLHF	TGTGCCAGCAGCCCCTCCGGTTCACCCCTCCACTTT
TRBJ1-3	.	TRBV3-1/TRBV3-2	.	CASSQSGGNTIYF	TGTGCCAGCAGCCAAAGCGGCGGAAACACCATATATTTT
TRBJ1-6	.	TRBV7-2	.	CASSLSGLQNSPLHF	TGTGCCAGCAGCTTATCGGGACTCCAAAATTCACCCCTCCACTTT
TRBJ1-6	.	TRBV30	few	CAWSVYGANNSPLHF	TGTGCCTGGAGTGTATATGGGGCCAATAATTCACCCCTCCACTTT
TRBJ2-1	TRBD2	TRBV4-1	.	CASSQDRQGLAGASYNEQFF	TGCGCCAGCAGCCAAGATCGACAGGGACTAGCGGGGGCCTCCTACAATGAGCAGTTCTTC
TRBJ2-5	.	TRBV11-1	.	CASSVRHSPEETQYF	TGTGCCAGCAGTGTTAGACACAGTCCCGAAGAGACCCAGTACTTC
TRBJ1-2	TRBD1	TRBV29-1	.	CSVRTGQNYGYTF	TGCAGCGTTCGGACAGGACAAAACTATGGCTACACCTTC
TRBJ2-7	.	TRBV2	.	CASSNTGSWDEQYF	TGTGCCAGCAGTAACACGGGGAGTTGGGACGAGCAGTACTTC
TRBJ2-2	.	TRBV4-2	.	CASSQSGGQGGIGELFF	TGTGCCAGCAGCCAGTCAGGGGGGCAGGGGGGTATCGGGGAGCTGTTTTTT
TRBJ1-6	.	TRBV12-3/TRBV12-4	.	CASSRQAVRPLHF	TGTGCCAGCAGTAGACAGGCTGTAAGGCCCCTCCACTTT